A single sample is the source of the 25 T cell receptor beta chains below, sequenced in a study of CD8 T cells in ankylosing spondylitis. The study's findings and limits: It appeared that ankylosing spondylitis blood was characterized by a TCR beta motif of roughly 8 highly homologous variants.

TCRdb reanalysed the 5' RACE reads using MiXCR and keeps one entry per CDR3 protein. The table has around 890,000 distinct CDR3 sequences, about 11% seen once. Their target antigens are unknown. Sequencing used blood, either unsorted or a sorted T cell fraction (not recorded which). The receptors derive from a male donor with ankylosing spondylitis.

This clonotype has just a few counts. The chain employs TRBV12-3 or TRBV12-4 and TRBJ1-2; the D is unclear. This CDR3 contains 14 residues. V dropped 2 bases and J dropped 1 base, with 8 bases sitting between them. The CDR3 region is CASSLYSLNYGYTF. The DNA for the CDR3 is TGTGCCAGCAGTTTATACAGTCTTAACTATGGCTACACCTTC.

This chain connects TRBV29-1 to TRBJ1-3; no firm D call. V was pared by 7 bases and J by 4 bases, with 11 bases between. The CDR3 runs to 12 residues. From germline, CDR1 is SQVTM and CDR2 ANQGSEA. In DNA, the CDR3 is TGCAGCGGGCGGACTGCGGGAAACACCATATATTTT. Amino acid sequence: CSGRTAGNTIYF.

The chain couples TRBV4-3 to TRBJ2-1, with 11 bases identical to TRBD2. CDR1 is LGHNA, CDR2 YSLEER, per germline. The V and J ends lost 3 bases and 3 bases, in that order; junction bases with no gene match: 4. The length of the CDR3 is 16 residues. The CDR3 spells CASSQLLAGVYNEQFF. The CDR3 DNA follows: TGCGCCAGCAGCCAGTTACTAGCGGGAGTCTACAATGAGCAGTTCTTC.

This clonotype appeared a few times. As DNA, the CDR3 is TGCAGTGCGCAGGAGGGCGGGCAGTTCTTC. Translation gives CSAQEGGQFF. This chain uses TRBV20-1 with TRBJ2-1; a possible D gene is TRBD2 (6 bases). Germline V gene lookup returns CDR1 DFQATT and CDR2 SNEGSKA (reference sequence). The CDR3 consists of 10 residues. Trimming left V 6 bases short and J 12 bases short, with 12 bases between.

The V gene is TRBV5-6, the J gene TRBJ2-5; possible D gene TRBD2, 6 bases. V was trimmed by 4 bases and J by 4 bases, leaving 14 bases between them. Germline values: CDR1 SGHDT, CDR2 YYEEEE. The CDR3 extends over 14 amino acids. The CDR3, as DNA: TGTGCCAGCAGCCCCCGGGAGACAAGAGAGACCCAGTACTTC. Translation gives CASSPRETRETQYF.

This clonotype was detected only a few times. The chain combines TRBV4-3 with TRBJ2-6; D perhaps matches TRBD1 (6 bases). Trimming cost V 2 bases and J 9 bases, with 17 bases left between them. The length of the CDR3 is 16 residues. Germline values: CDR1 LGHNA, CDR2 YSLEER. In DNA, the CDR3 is TGCGCCAGCAGCCAACGTAGAACGACAGGTCTCAACGTCCTGACTTTC. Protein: CASSQRRTTGLNVLTF.

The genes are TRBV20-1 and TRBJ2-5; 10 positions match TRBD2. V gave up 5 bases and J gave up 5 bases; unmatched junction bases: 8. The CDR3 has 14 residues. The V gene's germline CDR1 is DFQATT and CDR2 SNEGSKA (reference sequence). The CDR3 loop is CSARRTSGLETQYF. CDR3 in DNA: TGCAGTGCTCGAAGGACTAGCGGTCTTGAGACCCAGTACTTC.

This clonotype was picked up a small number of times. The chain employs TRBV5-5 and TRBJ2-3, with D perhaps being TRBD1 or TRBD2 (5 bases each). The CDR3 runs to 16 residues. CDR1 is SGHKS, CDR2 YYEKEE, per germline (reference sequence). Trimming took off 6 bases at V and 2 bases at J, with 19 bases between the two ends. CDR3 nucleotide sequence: TGTGCCAGCACCCGGGGCCCACAAAGTACCACAGATACGCAGTATTTT. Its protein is CASTRGPQSTTDTQYF.

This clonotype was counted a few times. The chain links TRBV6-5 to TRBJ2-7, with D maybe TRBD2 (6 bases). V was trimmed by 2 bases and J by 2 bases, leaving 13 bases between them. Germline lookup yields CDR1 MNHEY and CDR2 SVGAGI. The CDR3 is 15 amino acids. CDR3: CASSYVGRTTYEQYF. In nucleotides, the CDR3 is TGTGCCAGCAGTTACGTCGGGAGAACTACCTACGAGCAGTACTTC.

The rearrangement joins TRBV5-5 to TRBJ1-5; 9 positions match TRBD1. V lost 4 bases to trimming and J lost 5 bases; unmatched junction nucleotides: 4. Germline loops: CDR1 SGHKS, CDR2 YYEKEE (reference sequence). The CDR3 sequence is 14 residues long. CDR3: CASSQGQGHQPQHF. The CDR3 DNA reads TGTGCCAGCAGCCAGGGACAGGGCCATCAGCCCCAGCATTTT.

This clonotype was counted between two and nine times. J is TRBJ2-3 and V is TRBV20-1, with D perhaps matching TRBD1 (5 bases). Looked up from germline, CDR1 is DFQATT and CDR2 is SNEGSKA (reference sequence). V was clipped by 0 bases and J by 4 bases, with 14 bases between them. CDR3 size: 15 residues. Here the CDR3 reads CSARDLVRVSDTQYF. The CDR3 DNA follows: TGCAGTGCTAGAGATTTGGTCAGGGTGTCAGATACGCAGTATTTT.

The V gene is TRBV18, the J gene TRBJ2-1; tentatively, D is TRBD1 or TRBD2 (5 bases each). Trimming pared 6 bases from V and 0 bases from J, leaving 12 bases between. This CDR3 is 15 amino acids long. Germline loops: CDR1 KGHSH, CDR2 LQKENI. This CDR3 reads CASSTGTDSYNEQFF. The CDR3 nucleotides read TGTGCCAGCTCGACCGGGACGGACTCCTACAATGAGCAGTTCTTC.

Here the CDR3 reads CSARDYSSYRSPLHF. CDR3 nucleotides: TGCAGTGCTAGAGATTATTCATCCTACCGTTCACCCCTCCACTTT. The chain carries TRBV20-1 and TRBJ1-6, with D uncertain. Trimming removed 0 bases from V and 9 bases from J, with 15 bases in between. Germline V gene lookup returns CDR1 DFQATT and CDR2 SNEGSKA (reference sequence). The CDR3 totals 15 residues.

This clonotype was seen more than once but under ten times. CDR3 nucleotides: TGTGCCAGCAGCGTCAGCGGGAGCGTACAAGAGACCCAGTACTTC. Translating gives CASSVSGSVQETQYF. The genes are TRBV9 and TRBJ2-5, with 8 bases matching TRBD2. CDR1 and CDR2 from the germline V gene are SGDLS and YYNGEE. This CDR3 is built from 15 residues. The V gene end was trimmed by 2 bases and the J gene end by 2 bases; junction bases not matched to a gene: 5.

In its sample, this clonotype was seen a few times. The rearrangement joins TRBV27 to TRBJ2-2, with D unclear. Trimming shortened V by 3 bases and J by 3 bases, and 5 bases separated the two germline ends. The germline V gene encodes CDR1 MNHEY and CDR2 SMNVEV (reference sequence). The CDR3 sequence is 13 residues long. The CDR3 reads CASSFMDTGELFF. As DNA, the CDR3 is TGTGCCAGCAGTTTTATGGACACCGGGGAGCTGTTTTTT.

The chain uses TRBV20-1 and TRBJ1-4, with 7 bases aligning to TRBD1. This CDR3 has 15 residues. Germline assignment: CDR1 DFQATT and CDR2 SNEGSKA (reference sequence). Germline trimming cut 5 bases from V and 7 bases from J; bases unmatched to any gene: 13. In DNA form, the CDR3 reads TGCAGTGCTCGCGACTCCAGGGGGTCTGGTGAAAAACTGTTTTTT. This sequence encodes CSARDSRGSGEKLFF.

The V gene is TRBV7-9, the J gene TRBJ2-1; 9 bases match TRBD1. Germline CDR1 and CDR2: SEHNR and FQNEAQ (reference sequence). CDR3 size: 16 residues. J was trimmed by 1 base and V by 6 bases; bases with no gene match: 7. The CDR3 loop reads CASSLRDRVSYNEQFF. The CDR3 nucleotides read TGTGCCAGCAGTCTCAGGGACAGGGTTTCCTACAATGAGCAGTTCTTC.

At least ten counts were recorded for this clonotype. In nucleotides, the CDR3 is TGTGCCTCAGGGGGCGGGAGAACAGATACGCAGTATTTT. It specifies CASGGGRTDTQYF. The gene calls are TRBV15 and TRBJ2-3; D is perhaps TRBD1 (8 bases). V lost 11 bases, J lost 3 bases, and 15 bases lay in between. Germline V gene sequence: CDR1 LNHNV, CDR2 YYDKDF (reference sequence). This CDR3 has 13 residues.

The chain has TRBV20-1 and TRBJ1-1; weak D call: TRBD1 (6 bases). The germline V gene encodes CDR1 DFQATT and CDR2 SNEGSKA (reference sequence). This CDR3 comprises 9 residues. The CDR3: CRPDREAFF. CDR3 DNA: TGCAGGCCAGACAGGGAAGCTTTCTTT.

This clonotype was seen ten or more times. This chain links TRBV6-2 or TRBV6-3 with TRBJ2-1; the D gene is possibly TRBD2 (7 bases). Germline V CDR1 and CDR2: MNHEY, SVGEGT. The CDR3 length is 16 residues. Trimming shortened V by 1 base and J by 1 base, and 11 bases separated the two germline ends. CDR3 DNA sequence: TGTGCCAGCAGTTACTGGGAGGGGGAATCCTACAATGAGCAGTTCTTC. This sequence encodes CASSYWEGESYNEQFF.

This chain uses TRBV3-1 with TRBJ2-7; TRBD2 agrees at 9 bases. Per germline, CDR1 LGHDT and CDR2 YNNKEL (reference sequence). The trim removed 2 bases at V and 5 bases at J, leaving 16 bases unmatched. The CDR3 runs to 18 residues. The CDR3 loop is CASSQSLGNSGSFHEQYF. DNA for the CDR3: TGTGCCAGCAGCCAAAGTCTGGGAAATAGCGGGAGTTTCCACGAGCAGTACTTC.

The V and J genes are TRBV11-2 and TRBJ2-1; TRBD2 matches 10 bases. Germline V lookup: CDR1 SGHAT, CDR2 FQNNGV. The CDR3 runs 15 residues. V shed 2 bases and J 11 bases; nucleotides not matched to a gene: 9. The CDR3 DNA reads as TGTGCCAGCAGCTTAAACTCACTAGCGGGACGTCAGCAGTTCTTC. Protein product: CASSLNSLAGRQQFF.

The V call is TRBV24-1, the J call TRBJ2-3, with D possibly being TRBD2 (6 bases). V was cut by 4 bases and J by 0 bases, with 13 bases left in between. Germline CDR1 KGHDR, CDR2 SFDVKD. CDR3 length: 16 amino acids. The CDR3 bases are TGTGCCACCAGTGACCCGAGGGCGGGGAGCACAGATACGCAGTATTTT. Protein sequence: CATSDPRAGSTDTQYF.

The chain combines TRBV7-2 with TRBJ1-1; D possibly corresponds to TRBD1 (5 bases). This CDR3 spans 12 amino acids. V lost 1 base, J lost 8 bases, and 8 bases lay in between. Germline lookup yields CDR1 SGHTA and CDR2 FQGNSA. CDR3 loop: CASSLGQPEAFF. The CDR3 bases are TGTGCCAGCAGCTTAGGACAGCCAGAAGCTTTCTTT. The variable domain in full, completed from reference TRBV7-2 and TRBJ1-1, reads GAGVSQSPSNKVTEKGKDVELRCDPISGHTALYWYRQSLGQGLEFLIYFQGNSAPDKSGLPSDRFSAERTGGSVSTLTIQRTQQEDSAVYLCASSLGQPEAFFGQGTRLTVV.

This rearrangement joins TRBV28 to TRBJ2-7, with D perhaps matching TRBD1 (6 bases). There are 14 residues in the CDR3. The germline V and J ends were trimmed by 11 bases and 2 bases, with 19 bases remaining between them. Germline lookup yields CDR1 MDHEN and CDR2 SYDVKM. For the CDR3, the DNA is TGTGCCGTCCTAGGAGACAGGAGAACCTACGAGCAGTACTTC. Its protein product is CAVLGDRRTYEQYF.